This T cell receptor beta chain was captured in a study of T cells in Graves' hyperthyroidism and ophthalmopathy. The study excluded patients with uncontrolled infection, other autoimmune disease, pregnancy or lactation. In its sample, this clonotype was seen many times. The source material, RNA transcripts, was used to amplify TCR beta CDR3 regions. The HTBI primer set served for first-round RT-PCR of the TCR CDR3. From the multiplex PCR reads, TCRdb called clonotypes with MiXCR, one entry per CDR3 protein. The table lists hundreds of thousands of distinct CDR3 sequences, 11% to 15% of them singletons. The receptor was isolated from a woman in her late teens or twenties with Graves' hyperthyroidism. Sequenced input: blood.

The CDR3 DNA is TGTGCCAGCAGCTTAATGGGACAGGTGAACACTGAAGCTTTCTTT. This sequence encodes CASSLMGQVNTEAFF. The genes are TRBV7-9 and TRBJ1-1, with TRBD1 matching 8 bases. The J segment lost 0 bases and the V segment lost 2 bases, leaving 2 bases of the junction unmatched. CDR1 SEHNR and CDR2 FQNEAQ come from the germline V gene (reference sequence). The CDR3 consists of 15 residues.